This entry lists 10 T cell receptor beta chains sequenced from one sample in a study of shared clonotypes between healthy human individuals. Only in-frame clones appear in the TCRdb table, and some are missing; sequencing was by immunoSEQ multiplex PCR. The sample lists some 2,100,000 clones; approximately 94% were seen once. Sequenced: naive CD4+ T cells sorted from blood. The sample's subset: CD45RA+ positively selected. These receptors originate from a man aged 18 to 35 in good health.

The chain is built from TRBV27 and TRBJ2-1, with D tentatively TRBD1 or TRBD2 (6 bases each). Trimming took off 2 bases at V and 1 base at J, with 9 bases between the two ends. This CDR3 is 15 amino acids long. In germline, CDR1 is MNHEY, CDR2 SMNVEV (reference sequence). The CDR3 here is CASSLEGGSYNEQFF. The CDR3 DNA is TGTGCCAGCAGTTTAGAGGGGGGTTCCTACAATGAGCAGTTCTTC.

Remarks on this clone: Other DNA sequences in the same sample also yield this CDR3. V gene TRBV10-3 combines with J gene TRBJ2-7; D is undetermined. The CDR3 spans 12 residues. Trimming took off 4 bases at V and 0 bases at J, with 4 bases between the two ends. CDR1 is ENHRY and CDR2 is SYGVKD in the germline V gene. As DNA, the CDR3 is TGTGCCATCAGTGGGGTCTCCTACGAGCAGTACTTC. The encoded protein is CAISGVSYEQYF.

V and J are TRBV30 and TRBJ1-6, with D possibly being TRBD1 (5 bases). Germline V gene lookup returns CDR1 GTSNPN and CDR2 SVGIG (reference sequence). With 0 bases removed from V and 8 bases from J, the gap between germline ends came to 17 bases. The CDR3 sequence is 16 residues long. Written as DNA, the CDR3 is TGTGCCTGGAGTGTTCGGACATATGGTCCATATTCACCCCTCCACTTT. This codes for CAWSVRTYGPYSPLHF.

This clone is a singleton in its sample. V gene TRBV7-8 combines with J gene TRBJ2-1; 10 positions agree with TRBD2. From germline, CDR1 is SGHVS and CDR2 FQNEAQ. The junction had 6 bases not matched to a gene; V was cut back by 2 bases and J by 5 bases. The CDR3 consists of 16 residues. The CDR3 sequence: CASSLFLAGADNEQFF. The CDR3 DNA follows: TGTGCCAGCAGCTTATTTCTAGCGGGAGCGGACAATGAGCAGTTCTTC.

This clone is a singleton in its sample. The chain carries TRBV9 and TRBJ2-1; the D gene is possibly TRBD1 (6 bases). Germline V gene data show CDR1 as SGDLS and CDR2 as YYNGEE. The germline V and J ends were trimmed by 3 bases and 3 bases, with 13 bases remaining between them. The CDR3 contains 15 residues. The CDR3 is CASSAQGSVYNEQFF. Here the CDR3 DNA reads TGTGCCAGCAGCGCCCAGGGGTCCGTCTACAATGAGCAGTTCTTC.

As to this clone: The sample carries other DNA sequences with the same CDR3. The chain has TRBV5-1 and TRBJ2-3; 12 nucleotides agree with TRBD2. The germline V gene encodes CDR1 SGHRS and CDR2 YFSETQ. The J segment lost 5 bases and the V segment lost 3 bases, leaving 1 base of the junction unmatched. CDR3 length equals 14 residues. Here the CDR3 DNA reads TGCGCCAGCAGCTCGGGACTAGCGGGAGATACGCAGTATTTT. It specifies CASSSGLAGDTQYF.

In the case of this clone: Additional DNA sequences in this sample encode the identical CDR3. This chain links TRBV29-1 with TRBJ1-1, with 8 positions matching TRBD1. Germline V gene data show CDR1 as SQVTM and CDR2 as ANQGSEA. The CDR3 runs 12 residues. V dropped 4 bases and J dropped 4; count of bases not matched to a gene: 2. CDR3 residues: CSVARGLTEAFF. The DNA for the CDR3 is TGCAGCGTTGCCAGGGGGCTCACTGAAGCTTTCTTT.

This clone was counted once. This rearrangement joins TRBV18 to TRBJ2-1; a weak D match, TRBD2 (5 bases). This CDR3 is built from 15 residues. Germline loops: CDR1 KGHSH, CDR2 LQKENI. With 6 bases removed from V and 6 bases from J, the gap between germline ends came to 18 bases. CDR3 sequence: CASSHTDYRSNEQFF. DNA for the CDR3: TGTGCCAGCTCGCATACAGACTATCGCTCCAATGAGCAGTTCTTC.

CDR3 amino acids: CASSVKGALGEKLFF. DNA for the CDR3: TGCGCCAGCAGCGTCAAGGGGGCCCTTGGTGAAAAACTGTTTTTT. The rearrangement uses TRBV5-1 and TRBJ1-4, with 7 bases lining up with TRBD1. With V trimmed by 4 bases and J by 7 bases, 10 bases remained unmatched. CDR3 length: 15 amino acids. Germline assignment: CDR1 SGHRS and CDR2 YFSETQ.

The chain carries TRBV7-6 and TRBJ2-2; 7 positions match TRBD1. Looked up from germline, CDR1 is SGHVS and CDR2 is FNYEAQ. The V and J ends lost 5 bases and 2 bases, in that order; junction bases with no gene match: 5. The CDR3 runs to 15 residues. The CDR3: CASSRQGRNTGELFF. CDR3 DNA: TGTGCCAGCAGCCGACAGGGCCGAAACACCGGGGAGCTGTTTTTT.